This T cell receptor (beta chain) was sequenced for a study of radiation and T cells in renal cell carcinoma (dated by TCRdb to about 2020). As for the study more broadly: The samples were drawn from a clinical trial, where primary renal cell carcinomas were treated with 15 Gy of stereotactic body radiation therapy and then removed by nephrectomy 4 weeks afterward. In the 53 samples combined, around 3.7 million unique CDR3 nucleotide sequences were found, encoding 2 million to 3 million unique CDR3 amino acid sequences. TCR beta sequencing covered 53 samples in total, comprising roughly 25 tumors and approximately 27 peripheral blood samples. Findings and caveats that apply to the study as a whole: In blood, the top tumor clonotypes increased from baseline to 2 weeks after radiation and then shrank by 4 weeks, which suggests a temporary expansion of tumor-resident clones. Changes in the blood repertoire were not tracked past 4 weeks after treatment. Because no pretreatment tumor biopsies were available, whether clonotypes were present in the tumor at baseline could not be determined. Effects of radiation dose or scheduling on the TCR repertoire could not be addressed with the single-armed trial design.

The label giving this sample's time point can be read as: blood 2 weeks post-SBRT. What the treatment or condition label conveys for this sample: 15 Gy SBRT to primary tumor, nephrectomy 4 weeks later. To track tumor-enriched clonotypes, serial peripheral blood was sampled from radiation-treated patients at baseline and at 2 weeks and 4 weeks after SBRT. Every patient had renal cell carcinoma of clear cell pathology. Genomic DNA for TCR sequencing was prepared using the QIAamp DNA Blood Mini Kit (Qiagen). Only samples passing all quality control checks were included in the analyses. From the germline V gene, CDR1 is SGHNT and CDR2 is YENEEA. V is trimmed back by 3 bases and J by 3 bases, and the junction contains 5 bases that no gene match accounts for. The CDR3 spans 14 residues, from the cysteine through the phenylalanine. Only CDR3 DNA remains: 42 bases, in frame from the first base. Following the manufacturer's recommendations, the immunoSEQ kit was used to generate TCR beta libraries from genomic DNA. For library preparation, a first multiplex PCR was performed with proprietary primers, followed by a second PCR in which unique barcodes were added, and bead cleanups were performed after each round. A positive control reaction and a negative control reaction, both provided in the kit, were run with every batch of samples. The final libraries underwent checking on an Agilent 4200 TapeStation D1000 ScreenTape, volumetric pooling, and quantification by qPCR. Sequencing was performed on an Illumina NextSeq500 using a MidOutput 150-cycle cartridge, with 156 Read1 cycles, 15 Index1 cycles, and the kit custom primers. The pooled library was loaded at roughly 0.96 pM, with an approximately 20% PhiX control spiked in. Per the authors' processing: Vendor-processed data were analyzed in R, with a clonotype defined as all T cells sharing the same CDR3 nucleotide sequence. For clone abundance analyses, frequencies were normalized to the 10,000 most abundant clones per sample. Before analysis, public T cell clones were removed, and these numbered fewer than six per sample on average. Tumor-enriched and baseline blood-enriched clonotypes were defined by at least a 32-fold difference in abundance between compartments. A beta-binomial differential abundance model was applied to find clonotypes that expanded or contracted between blood time points. The Baroni-Urbani and Buser coefficient was used to measure tumor-blood repertoire similarity, and groups were compared with two-tailed Wilcoxon tests in R. TCRdb retrieved this table from immuneACCESS and kept in-frame rearrangements only. Not all clones are present; in checked studies, unresolved V genes account for under half, and no reason is known for the remainder. V, J and clone size are those of that table, while D and trimming were read from the DNA. This sample comprises around 76,000 clones, roughly 82% of them detected only once. The ten biggest clones cover less than 7% of the sample.

A word on this clone: Its antigen has not been determined. Per-base qualities were not stored, and no clone one base away is much larger.

The specimen comprised blood, sampled from a patient whose treatment included radiotherapy and nephrectomy. The sequence came from a man in his 60s with renal cell carcinoma. This sequence uses TRBV11-3 and TRBJ2-7, with 7 bases in between that match TRBD2. The CDR3 loop reads CASSLSGEGYEQYF. The bases are TGTGCCAGCAGCTTGAGTGGGGAGGGCTACGAGCAGTACTTC.